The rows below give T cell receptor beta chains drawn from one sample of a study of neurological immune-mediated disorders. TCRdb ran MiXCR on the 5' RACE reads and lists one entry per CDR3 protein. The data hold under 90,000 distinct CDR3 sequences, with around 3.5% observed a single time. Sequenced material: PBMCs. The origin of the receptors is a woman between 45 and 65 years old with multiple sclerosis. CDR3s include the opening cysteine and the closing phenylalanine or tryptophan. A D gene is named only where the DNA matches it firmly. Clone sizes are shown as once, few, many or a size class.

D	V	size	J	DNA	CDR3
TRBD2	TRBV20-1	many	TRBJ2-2	TGCAGTGCCAAGGCGGGAGGGAGTACCGGGGAGCTGTTTTTT	CSAKAGGSTGELFF
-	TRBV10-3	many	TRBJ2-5	TGTGCCATCAGTCGGACTGTGGAGACCCAGTACTTC	CAISRTVETQYF
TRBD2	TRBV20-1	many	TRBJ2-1	TGCAGTGTCGGTGAGCTAGCGGGGTACAATGAGCAGTTCTTC	CSVGELAGYNEQFF
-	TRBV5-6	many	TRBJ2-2	TGTGCCAGCAGCTGGGGGGGGGCCCGAGCCGGGGAGCTGTTTTTT	CASSWGGARAGELFF
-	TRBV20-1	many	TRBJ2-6	TGCAGTGCTAGAGATTTTAGAGGGTCCGGGGCCAACGTCCTGACTTTC	CSARDFRGSGANVLTF
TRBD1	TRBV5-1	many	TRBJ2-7	TGCGCCAGCAGCTTGGACAGGGGAGACTCCTACGAGCAGTACTTC	CASSLDRGDSYEQYF
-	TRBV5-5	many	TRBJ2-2	TGTGCCAGCAGCTTCAGACAGAGCGGGGAGCTGTTTTTT	CASSFRQSGELFF
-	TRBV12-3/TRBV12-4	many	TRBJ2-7	TGTGCCAGCAGTCCCCGTTACGAGCAGTACTTC	CASSPRYEQYF
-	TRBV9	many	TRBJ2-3	TGTGCCAGCAGCGCCTACGGGGAAAACACAGATACGCAGTATTTT	CASSAYGENTDTQYF
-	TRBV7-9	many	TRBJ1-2	TGTGCCAGCAACCTAGGTGGGGGTGGCTATGGCTACACCTTC	CASNLGGGGYGYTF
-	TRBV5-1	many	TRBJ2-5	TGCGCCAGCAGGCGAGGGGGGGGATCGGTTGCGGAAGAGACCCAGTACTTC	CASRRGGGSVAEETQYF